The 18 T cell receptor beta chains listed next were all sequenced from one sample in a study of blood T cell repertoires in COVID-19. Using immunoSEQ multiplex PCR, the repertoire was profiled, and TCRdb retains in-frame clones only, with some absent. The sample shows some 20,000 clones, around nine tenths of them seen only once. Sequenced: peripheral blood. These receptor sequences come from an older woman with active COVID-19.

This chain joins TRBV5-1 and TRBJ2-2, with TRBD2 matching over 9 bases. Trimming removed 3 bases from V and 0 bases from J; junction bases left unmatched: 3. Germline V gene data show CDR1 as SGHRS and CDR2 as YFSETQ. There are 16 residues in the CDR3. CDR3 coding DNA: TGCGCCAGCAGCTGGGCTAGCGGGGCGAACACCGGGGAGCTGTTTTTT. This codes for CASSWASGANTGELFF.

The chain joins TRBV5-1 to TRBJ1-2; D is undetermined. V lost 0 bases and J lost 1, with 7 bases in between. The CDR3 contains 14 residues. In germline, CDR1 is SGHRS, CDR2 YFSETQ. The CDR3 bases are TGCGCCAGCAGCTTGGGAGTCTATAACTATGGCTACACCTTC. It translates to CASSLGVYNYGYTF.

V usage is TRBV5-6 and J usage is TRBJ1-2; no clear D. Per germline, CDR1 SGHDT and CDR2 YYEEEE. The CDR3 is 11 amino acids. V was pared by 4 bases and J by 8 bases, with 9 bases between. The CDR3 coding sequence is TGTGCCAGCAGCGCCCAGTCGGGCTACACCTTC. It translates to CASSAQSGYTF.

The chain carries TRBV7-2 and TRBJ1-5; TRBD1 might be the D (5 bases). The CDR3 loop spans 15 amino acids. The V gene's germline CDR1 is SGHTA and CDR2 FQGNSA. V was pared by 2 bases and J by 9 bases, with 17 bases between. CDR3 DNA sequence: TGTGCCAGCAGCTTACGTGCGGCAGGGCAATCGCCCCAGCATTTT. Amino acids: CASSLRAAGQSPQHF.

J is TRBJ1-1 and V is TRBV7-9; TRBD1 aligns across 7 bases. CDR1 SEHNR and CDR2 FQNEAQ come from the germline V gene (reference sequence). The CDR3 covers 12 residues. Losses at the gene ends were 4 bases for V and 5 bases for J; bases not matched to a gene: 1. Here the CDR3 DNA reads TGTGCCAGCAGCTCGGGACAGACTGAAGCTTTCTTT. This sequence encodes CASSSGQTEAFF. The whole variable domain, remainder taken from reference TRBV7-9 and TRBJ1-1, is DTGVSQNPRHKITKRGQNVTFRCDPISEHNRLYWYRQTLGQGPEFLTYFQNEAQLEKSRLLSDRFSAERPKGSFSTLEIQRTEQGDSAMYLCASSSGQTEAFFGQGTRLTVV.

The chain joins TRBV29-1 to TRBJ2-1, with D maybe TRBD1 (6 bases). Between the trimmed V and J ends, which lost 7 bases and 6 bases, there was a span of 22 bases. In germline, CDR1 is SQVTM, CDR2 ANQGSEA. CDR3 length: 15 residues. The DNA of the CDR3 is TGCAGCGCACAGACAGGTCTTAGCCCCTCCAATGAGCAGTTCTTC. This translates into CSAQTGLSPSNEQFF.

CDR3 residues: CASSLLRGSAGNTIYF. The CDR3 DNA sequence: TGTGCCAGCAGCCTTTTGCGGGGATCGGCTGGAAACACCATATATTTT. The J gene is TRBJ1-3, the V gene TRBV11-2; no clear D. The V and J ends lost 5 bases and 2 bases respectively, with 16 bases between them. Germline V gives CDR1 SGHAT, CDR2 FQNNGV. The CDR3 runs 16 residues.

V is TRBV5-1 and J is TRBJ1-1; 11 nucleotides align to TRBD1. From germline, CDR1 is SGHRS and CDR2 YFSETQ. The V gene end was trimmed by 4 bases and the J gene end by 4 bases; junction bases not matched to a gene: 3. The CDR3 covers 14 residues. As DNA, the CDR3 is TGCGCCAGCAGCGGACAGGGGGCCAGCACTGAAGCTTTCTTT. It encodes CASSGQGASTEAFF.

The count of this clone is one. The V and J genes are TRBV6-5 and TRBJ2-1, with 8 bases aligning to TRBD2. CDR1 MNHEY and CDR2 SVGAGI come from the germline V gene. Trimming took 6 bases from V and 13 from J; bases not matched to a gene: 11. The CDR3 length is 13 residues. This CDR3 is CASSQPGGAGQFF. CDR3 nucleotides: TGTGCCAGCAGCCAACCGGGGGGGGCCGGACAGTTCTTC.

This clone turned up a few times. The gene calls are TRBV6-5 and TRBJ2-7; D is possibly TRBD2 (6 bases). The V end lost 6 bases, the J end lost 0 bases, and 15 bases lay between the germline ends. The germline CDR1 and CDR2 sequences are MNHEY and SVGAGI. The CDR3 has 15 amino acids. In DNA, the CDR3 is TGTGCCAGCAGGGTTCTCTCGGAGGGCTCCTACGAGCAGTACTTC. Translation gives CASRVLSEGSYEQYF.

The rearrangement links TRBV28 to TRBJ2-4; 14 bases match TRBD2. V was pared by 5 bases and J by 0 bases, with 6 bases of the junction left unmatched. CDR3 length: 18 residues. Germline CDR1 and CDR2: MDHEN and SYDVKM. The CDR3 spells CASSQTSGGALAKNIQYF. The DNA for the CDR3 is TGTGCCAGCAGTCAGACTAGCGGGGGGGCTCTAGCCAAAAACATTCAGTACTTC.

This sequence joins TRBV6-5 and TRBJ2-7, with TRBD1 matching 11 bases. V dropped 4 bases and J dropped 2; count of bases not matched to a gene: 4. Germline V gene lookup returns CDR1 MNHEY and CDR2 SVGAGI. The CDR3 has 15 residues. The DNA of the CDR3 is TGTGCCAGCAGTTCCGGGACAGGGGGGACCTACGAGCAGTACTTC. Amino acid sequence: CASSSGTGGTYEQYF.

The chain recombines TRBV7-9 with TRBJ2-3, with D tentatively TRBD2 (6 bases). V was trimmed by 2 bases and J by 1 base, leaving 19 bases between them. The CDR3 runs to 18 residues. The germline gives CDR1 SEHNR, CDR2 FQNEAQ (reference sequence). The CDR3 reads CASSLKSGLRGGTDTQYF. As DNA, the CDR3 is TGTGCCAGCAGCTTAAAATCCGGTCTACGCGGGGGCACAGATACGCAGTATTTT.

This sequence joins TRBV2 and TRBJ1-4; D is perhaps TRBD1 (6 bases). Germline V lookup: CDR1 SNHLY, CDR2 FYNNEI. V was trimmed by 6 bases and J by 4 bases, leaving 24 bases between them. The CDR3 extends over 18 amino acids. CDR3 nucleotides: TGTGCCAGCAGCGACTCCACCCTTACAGGGACCTTTAATGAAAAACTGTTTTTT. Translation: CASSDSTLTGTFNEKLFF.

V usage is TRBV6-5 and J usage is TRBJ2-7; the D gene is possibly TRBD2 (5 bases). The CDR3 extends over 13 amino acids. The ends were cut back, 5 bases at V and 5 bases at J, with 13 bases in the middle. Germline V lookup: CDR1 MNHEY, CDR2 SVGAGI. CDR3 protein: CASSKRGFNEQYF. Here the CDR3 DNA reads TGTGCCAGCAGTAAGCGAGGGTTCAACGAGCAGTACTTC.

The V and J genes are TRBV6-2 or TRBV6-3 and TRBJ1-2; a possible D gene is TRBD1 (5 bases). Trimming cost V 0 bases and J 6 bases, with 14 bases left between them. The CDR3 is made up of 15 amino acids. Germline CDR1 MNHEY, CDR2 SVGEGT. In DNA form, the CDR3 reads TGTGCCAGCAGTTACTCACGACAGACAGTCAATGGCTACACCTTC. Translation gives CASSYSRQTVNGYTF.

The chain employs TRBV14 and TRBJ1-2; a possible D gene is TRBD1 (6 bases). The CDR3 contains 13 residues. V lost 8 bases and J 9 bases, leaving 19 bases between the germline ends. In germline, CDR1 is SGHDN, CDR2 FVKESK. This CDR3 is CASGLGRGSRYTF. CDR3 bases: TGTGCCAGCGGATTGGGGAGGGGGTCGCGCTACACCTTC.

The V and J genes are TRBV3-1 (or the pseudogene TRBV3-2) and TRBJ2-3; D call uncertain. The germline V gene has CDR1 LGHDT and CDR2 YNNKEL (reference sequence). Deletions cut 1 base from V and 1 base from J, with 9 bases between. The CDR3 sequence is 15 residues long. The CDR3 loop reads CASSQAGGGTDTQYF. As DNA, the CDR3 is TGTGCCAGCAGCCAAGCCGGTGGAGGCACAGATACGCAGTATTTT.